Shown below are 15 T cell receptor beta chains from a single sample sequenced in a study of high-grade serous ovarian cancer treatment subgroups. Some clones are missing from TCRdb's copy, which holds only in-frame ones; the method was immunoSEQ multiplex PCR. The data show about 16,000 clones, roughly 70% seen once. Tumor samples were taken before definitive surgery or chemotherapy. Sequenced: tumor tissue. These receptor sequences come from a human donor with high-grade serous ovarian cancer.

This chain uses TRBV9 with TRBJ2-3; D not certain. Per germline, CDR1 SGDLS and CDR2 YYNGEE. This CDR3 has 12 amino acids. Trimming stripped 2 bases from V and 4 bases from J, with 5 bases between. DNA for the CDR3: TGTGCCAGCAGCGTCCTGGCAGATACGCAGTATTTT. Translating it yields CASSVLADTQYF.

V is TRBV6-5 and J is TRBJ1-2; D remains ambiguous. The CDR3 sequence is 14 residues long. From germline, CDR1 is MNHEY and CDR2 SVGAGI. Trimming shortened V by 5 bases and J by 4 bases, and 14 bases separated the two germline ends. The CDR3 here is CASSPAPYLYGYTF. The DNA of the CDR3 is TGTGCCAGCAGTCCAGCCCCGTACCTCTATGGCTACACCTTC.

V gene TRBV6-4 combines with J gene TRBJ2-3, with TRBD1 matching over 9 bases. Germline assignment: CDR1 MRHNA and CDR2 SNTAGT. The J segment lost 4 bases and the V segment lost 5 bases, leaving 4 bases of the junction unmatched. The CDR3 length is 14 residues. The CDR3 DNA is TGTGCCAGCAGTTGGACAGGGGACGCAGATACGCAGTATTTT. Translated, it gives CASSWTGDADTQYF.

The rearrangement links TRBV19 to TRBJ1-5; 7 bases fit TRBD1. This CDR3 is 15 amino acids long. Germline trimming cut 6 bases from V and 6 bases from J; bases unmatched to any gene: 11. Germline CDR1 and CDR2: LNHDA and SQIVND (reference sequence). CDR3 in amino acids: CASSRRRGQGQPQHF. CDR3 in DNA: TGTGCCAGTAGCCGAAGAAGGGGGCAAGGTCAGCCCCAGCATTTT.

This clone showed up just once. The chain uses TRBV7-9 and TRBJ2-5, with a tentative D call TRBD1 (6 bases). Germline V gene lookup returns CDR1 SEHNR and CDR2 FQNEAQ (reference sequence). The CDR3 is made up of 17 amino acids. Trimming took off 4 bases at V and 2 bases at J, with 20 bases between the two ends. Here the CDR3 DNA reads TGTGCCAGCAGCTCCCTCCAGGGGTCGGTAGGTCAAGAGACCCAGTACTTC. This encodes CASSSLQGSVGQETQYF.

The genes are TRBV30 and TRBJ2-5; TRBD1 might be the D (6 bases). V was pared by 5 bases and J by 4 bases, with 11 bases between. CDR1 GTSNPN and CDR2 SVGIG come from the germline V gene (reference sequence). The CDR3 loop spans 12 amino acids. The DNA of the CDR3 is TGTGCCTGGGCTCAGGGGCGAGAGACCCAGTACTTC. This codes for CAWAQGRETQYF.

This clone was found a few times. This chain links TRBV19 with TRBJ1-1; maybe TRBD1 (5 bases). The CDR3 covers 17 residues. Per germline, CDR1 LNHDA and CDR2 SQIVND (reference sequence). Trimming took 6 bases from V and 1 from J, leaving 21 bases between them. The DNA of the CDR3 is TGTGCCAGTAGCGGGCCCGGGACGGATGCCCCGAACACTGAAGCTTTCTTT. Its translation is CASSGPGTDAPNTEAFF.

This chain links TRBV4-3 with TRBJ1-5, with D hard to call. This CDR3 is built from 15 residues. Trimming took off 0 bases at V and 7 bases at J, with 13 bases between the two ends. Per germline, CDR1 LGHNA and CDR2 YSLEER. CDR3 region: CASSQESGEGQPQHF. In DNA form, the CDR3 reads TGCGCCAGCAGCCAAGAAAGCGGGGAAGGGCAGCCCCAGCATTTT.

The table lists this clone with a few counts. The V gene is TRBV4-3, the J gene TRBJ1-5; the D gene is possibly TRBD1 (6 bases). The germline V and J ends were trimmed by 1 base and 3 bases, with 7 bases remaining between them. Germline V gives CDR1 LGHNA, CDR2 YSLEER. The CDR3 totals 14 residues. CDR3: CASSQGQDNQPQHF. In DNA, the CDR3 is TGCGCCAGCAGCCAAGGACAGGACAATCAGCCCCAGCATTTT.

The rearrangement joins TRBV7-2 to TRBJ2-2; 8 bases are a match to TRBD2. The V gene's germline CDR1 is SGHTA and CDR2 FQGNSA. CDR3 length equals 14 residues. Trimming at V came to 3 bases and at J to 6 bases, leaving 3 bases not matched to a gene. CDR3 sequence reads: CASSFLAGAGELFF. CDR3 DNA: TGTGCCAGCAGCTTTCTAGCGGGTGCCGGGGAGCTGTTTTTT.

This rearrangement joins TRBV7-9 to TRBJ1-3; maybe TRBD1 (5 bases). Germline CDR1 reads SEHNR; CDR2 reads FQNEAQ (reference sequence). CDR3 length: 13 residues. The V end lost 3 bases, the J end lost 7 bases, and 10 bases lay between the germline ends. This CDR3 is CASSFGDRNTIYF. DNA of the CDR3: TGTGCCAGCAGCTTCGGGGACCGGAACACCATATATTTT. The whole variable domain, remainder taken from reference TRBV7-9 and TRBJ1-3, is DTGVSQNPRHKITKRGQNVTFRCDPISEHNRLYWYRQTLGQGPEFLTYFQNEAQLEKSRLLSDRFSAERPKGSFSTLEIQRTEQGDSAMYLCASSFGDRNTIYFGEGSWLTVV.

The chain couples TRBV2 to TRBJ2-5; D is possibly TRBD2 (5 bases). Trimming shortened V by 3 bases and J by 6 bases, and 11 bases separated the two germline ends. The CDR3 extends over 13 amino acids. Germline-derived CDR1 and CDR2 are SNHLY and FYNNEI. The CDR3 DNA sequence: TGTGCCAGCAGTGAGAGGGTAACGCAGACCCAGTACTTC. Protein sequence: CASSERVTQTQYF.

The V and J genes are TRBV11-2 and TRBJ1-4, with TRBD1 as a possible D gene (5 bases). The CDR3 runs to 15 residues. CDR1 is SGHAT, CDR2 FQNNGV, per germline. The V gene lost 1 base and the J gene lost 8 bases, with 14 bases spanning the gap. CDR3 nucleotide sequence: TGTGCCAGCAGCTTAGTTGGTCAGGGCCTCGAAAAACTGTTTTTT. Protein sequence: CASSLVGQGLEKLFF.

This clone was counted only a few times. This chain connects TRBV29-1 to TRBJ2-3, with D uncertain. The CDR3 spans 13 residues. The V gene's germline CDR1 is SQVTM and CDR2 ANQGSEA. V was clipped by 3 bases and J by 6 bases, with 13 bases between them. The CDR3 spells CSVDSPPADTQYF. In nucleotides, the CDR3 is TGCAGCGTTGATAGCCCCCCGGCGGATACGCAGTATTTT.

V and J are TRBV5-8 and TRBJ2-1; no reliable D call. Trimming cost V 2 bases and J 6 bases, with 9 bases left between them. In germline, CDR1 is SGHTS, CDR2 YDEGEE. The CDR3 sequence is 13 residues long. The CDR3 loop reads CASSFGRSNEQFF. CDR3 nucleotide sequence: TGTGCCAGCAGCTTCGGCCGCTCCAATGAGCAGTTCTTC.